A single sample is the source of the 25 T cell receptor beta chains below, sequenced in a study of beta chain features in type 1 diabetes. No antigen has been assigned to these receptors. General observations from the study: In all four CD4+ subsets, TCRB CDR3 length was significantly, moderately reduced in type 1 diabetes.

Expressed TCRB transcripts were sequenced because the isolated RNA had all been reverse transcribed beforehand. Clones were read by immunoSEQ multiplex PCR, and TCRdb kept only the in-frame ones, dropping some. The table shows hundreds of thousands of clones, with 11% to 15% occurring only once. Sequencing was carried out using naive CD4+ T cells from blood. The source is a man between 18 and 35 years old with type 1 diabetes.

V and J are TRBV15 and TRBJ2-7; D is tentatively TRBD1 or TRBD2 (5 bases each). V lost 7 bases and J lost 4, with 17 bases in between. The CDR3 length is 14 residues. Germline lookup yields CDR1 LNHNV and CDR2 YYDKDF (reference sequence). The CDR3 spells CATKRGEGLYEQYF. CDR3 nucleotides: TGTGCCACCAAAAGGGGAGAGGGCCTATACGAGCAGTACTTC.

CDR3 sequence: CASSLYGTSAYEQYF. The CDR3 DNA sequence: TGTGCCAGCTCACTGTACGGGACTAGCGCTTACGAGCAGTACTTC. V usage is TRBV18 and J usage is TRBJ2-7, with 10 bases fitting TRBD2. This CDR3 is built from 15 residues. Germline CDR1 and CDR2: KGHSH and LQKENI. Trimming removed 4 bases from V and 4 bases from J; junction bases left unmatched: 7.

This clone has more than one count but fewer than ten. The rearrangement links TRBV6-5 to TRBJ2-5, with a tentative D call TRBD1 (5 bases). CDR3 size: 16 residues. V lost 4 bases to trimming and J lost 6 bases, with 21 bases between them. From germline, CDR1 is MNHEY and CDR2 SVGAGI. In nucleotides, the CDR3 is TGTGCCAGCAGTTCGTCCAGACAGTGGGTCGTGAAGACCCAGTACTTC. Protein product: CASSSSRQWVVKTQYF.

The chain joins TRBV28 to TRBJ1-2; tentatively, D is TRBD1 (5 bases). CDR1 MDHEN and CDR2 SYDVKM come from the germline V gene. V was pared by 10 bases and J by 7 bases, with 19 bases between. The CDR3 is made up of 13 amino acids. The CDR3 here is CATGGGAVLGYTF. The CDR3 nucleotides read TGTGCCACCGGGGGAGGAGCCGTCCTTGGCTACACCTTC.

This clone was observed a handful of times. This sequence joins TRBV30 and TRBJ2-2; 10 positions match TRBD2. V shed 4 bases and J 5 bases; nucleotides not matched to a gene: 10. The CDR3 contains 16 residues. Per germline, CDR1 GTSNPN and CDR2 SVGIG (reference sequence). The CDR3, as DNA: TGTGCCTGGACCCGGCTAGCGGGGGCGGGGACCGGGGAGCTGTTTTTT. Translated, it gives CAWTRLAGAGTGELFF.

The rearrangement links TRBV16 to TRBJ1-2; a weak D match, TRBD1 (5 bases). V dropped 1 base and J dropped 7 bases, with 13 bases sitting between them. The CDR3 extends over 14 amino acids. CDR1 is KGHSY, CDR2 FQNENV, per germline. The CDR3 region is CASSQLGTSGGYTF. Written as DNA, the CDR3 is TGTGCCAGCAGCCAATTGGGGACTTCGGGTGGCTACACCTTC. Complete variable domain (other parts from reference TRBV16 and TRBJ1-2): GEEVAQTPKHLVRGEGQKAKLYCAPIKGHSYVFWYQQVLKNEFKFLISFQNENVFDETGMPKERFSAKCLPNSPCSLEIQATKLEDSAVYFCASSQLGTSGGYTFGSGTRLTVV.

J is TRBJ2-3 and V is TRBV9; D remains unclear. The CDR3 consists of 12 residues. Germline assignment: CDR1 SGDLS and CDR2 YYNGEE. Trimming pared 2 bases from V and 4 bases from J, leaving 5 bases between. CDR3 DNA: TGTGCCAGCAGCGTTTTGTCAGATACGCAGTATTTT. Its translation is CASSVLSDTQYF.

The chain is built from TRBV5-1 and TRBJ2-5, with D uncertain. Germline V gene sequence: CDR1 SGHRS, CDR2 YFSETQ. Trimming removed 0 bases from V and 5 bases from J, with 11 bases in between. This CDR3 contains 14 residues. The CDR3 nucleotides are TGCGCCAGCAGCTTGGAGAGGCCGGATGAGACCCAGTACTTC. Its protein product is CASSLERPDETQYF. The full variable domain, rest sourced from reference TRBV5-1 and TRBJ2-5, is KAGVTQTPRYLIKTRGQQVTLSCSPISGHRSVSWYQQTPGQGLQFLFEYFSETQRNKGNFPGRFSGRQFSNSRSEMNVSTLELGDSALYLCASSLERPDETQYFGPGTRLLVL.

A few counts support this clone. This rearrangement joins TRBV29-1 to TRBJ2-4; 7 nucleotides agree with TRBD2. V lost 5 bases and J lost 7; bases outside the gene matches: 11. Germline CDR1 SQVTM, CDR2 ANQGSEA. The CDR3 consists of 14 residues. The CDR3 spells CSVLPPTSANIQYF. The CDR3 DNA reads TGCAGCGTTCTCCCCCCCACTAGCGCGAACATTCAGTACTTC.

The chain's CDR3 is CASSPRATTNQPQHF. The DNA for the CDR3 is TGTGCCAGCAGCCCTAGGGCCACCACCAATCAGCCCCAGCATTTT. V usage is TRBV6-5 and J usage is TRBJ1-5; D unresolved. Germline CDR1 reads MNHEY; CDR2 reads SVGAGI. Trimming took off 6 bases at V and 3 bases at J, with 15 bases between the two ends. This CDR3 spans 15 amino acids.

This sequence joins TRBV9 and TRBJ2-3; 14 nucleotides line up with TRBD2. Looked up from germline, CDR1 is SGDLS and CDR2 is YYNGEE. J was trimmed by 5 bases and V by 1 base; bases with no gene match: 3. This CDR3 has 16 residues. The CDR3 region is CASSVLGLAGGDTQYF. The DNA for the CDR3 is TGTGCCAGCAGCGTACTAGGACTAGCGGGAGGAGATACGCAGTATTTT.

The chain links TRBV5-1 to TRBJ2-7; D may match TRBD1 or TRBD2 (5 bases each). Trimming left V 4 bases short and J 0 bases short, with 20 bases between. Per germline, CDR1 SGHRS and CDR2 YFSETQ. CDR3 length equals 17 residues. CDR3 residues: CASSPQGPLRSSYEQYF. The CDR3 DNA is TGCGCCAGCAGCCCCCAGGGACCGTTACGCAGCTCCTACGAGCAGTACTTC.

The chain has TRBV7-9 and TRBJ1-2, with TRBD1 identical over 8 bases. Germline V gene sequence: CDR1 SEHNR, CDR2 FQNEAQ (reference sequence). J gave up 8 bases and V 5 bases, and 7 bases lay outside the gene matches. CDR3 size: 13 residues. The CDR3 loop is CASSVLDRGGYTF. The CDR3 DNA is TGTGCCAGCAGCGTATTAGACAGGGGCGGCTACACCTTC.

This sequence joins TRBV28 and TRBJ1-2; perhaps TRBD1 as D (5 bases). V dropped 5 bases and J dropped 2 bases, with 9 bases sitting between them. The CDR3 covers 13 residues. CDR1 MDHEN and CDR2 SYDVKM come from the germline V gene. CDR3 residues: CASSTQENYGYTF. As DNA, the CDR3 is TGTGCCAGCAGTACACAGGAAAACTATGGCTACACCTTC.

This clone was found a few times. The V call is TRBV5-4, the J call TRBJ2-3; D call uncertain. This CDR3 spans 15 amino acids. Germline V gene sequence: CDR1 SGHNT, CDR2 YYREEE (reference sequence). Trimming shortened V by 0 bases and J by 0 bases, and 8 bases separated the two germline ends. CDR3 amino acids: CASSLDRASTDTQYF. CDR3 nucleotides: TGTGCCAGCAGCTTGGATAGGGCAAGCACAGATACGCAGTATTTT.

For this clone: This sample includes further DNA sequences coding for the same CDR3. Written as DNA, the CDR3 is TGTGCCTGGAGTGTACCAGGACAGGGGGGCTACGAGCAGTACTTC. As protein: CAWSVPGQGGYEQYF. The chain recombines TRBV30 with TRBJ2-7, with 10 bases lining up with TRBD1. CDR1 is GTSNPN and CDR2 is SVGIG in the germline V gene (reference sequence). The CDR3 totals 15 residues. The junction had 5 bases not matched to a gene; V was cut back by 0 bases and J by 3 bases.

The V and J genes are TRBV18 and TRBJ2-4; D not resolved. In germline, CDR1 is KGHSH, CDR2 LQKENI. The CDR3 is made up of 15 amino acids. The V end was cut by 2 bases, the J end by 5 bases, with 13 bases between. CDR3 nucleotide sequence: TGTGCCAGCTCACCAATAAGGGTAGTCGAAAACATTCAGTACTTC. Its protein is CASSPIRVVENIQYF.

This rearrangement joins TRBV19 to TRBJ1-1; TRBD1 is a possible D gene (5 bases). V was shortened by 5 bases and J by 6 bases, with 16 bases between the two germline ends. In germline, CDR1 is LNHDA, CDR2 SQIVND (reference sequence). The CDR3 loop spans 14 amino acids. CDR3 DNA: TGTGCCAGTAGTTTGGGCAGGGTTGGGGCTGAAGCTTTCTTT. As protein: CASSLGRVGAEAFF.

The chain is built from TRBV28 and TRBJ1-2; no reliable D call. CDR3 length equals 12 residues. Trimming took off 2 bases at V and 4 bases at J, with 5 bases between the two ends. Germline V CDR1 and CDR2: MDHEN, SYDVKM. CDR3 bases: TGTGCCAGCAGTTTAGGAGTCTATGGCTACACCTTC. Amino acid sequence: CASSLGVYGYTF.

V and J are TRBV18 and TRBJ1-1; D is ambiguous. This CDR3 is 15 amino acids long. Between the trimmed V and J ends, which lost 3 bases and 0 bases, there was a span of 11 bases. Germline V gene data show CDR1 as KGHSH and CDR2 as LQKENI. As DNA, the CDR3 is TGTGCCAGCTCACCCCCCTCAGTTCTGAACACTGAAGCTTTCTTT. Its translation is CASSPPSVLNTEAFF. The whole variable domain, remainder taken from reference TRBV18 and TRBJ1-1, is NAGVMQNPRHLVRRRGQEARLRCSPMKGHSHVYWYRQLPEEGLKFMVYLQKENIIDESGMPKERFSAEFPKEGPSILRIQQVVRGDSAAYFCASSPPSVLNTEAFFGQGTRLTVV.

As to this clone: In this CDR3 the conserved last residue, phenylalanine or tryptophan, is missing, so a read error is likely. This chain connects TRBV9 to TRBJ2-7, with D hard to call. This CDR3 has 14 residues. Per the germline V gene, CDR1 is SGDLS and CDR2 is YYNGEE. The V and J ends lost 0 bases and 6 bases respectively, with 13 bases between them. CDR3 nucleotide sequence: TGTGCCAGCAGCGTAGGGTCGGACGGATCCGAGCAGTACCTC. Translated, it gives CASSVGSDGSEQYL.

This clone was observed a handful of times. The gene calls are TRBV25-1 and TRBJ2-7, with TRBD2 matching 7 bases. Germline V gene sequence: CDR1 MGHDK, CDR2 SYGVNS. V was pared by 2 bases and J by 1 base, with 8 bases of the junction left unmatched. The CDR3 has 16 amino acids. The CDR3 region has the DNA TGTGCCAGCAGTGAAGGTGGTACTAGCGCATCCTACGAGCAGTACTTC. The encoded protein is CASSEGGTSASYEQYF.

The chain has TRBV29-1 and TRBJ1-2; D possibly corresponds to TRBD1 (5 bases). V was cut by 7 bases and J by 4 bases, with 19 bases left in between. The CDR3 runs 14 residues. CDR1 is SQVTM, CDR2 ANQGSEA, per germline. In DNA, the CDR3 is TGCAGCGCCGGGGACCGATTGCCCAGCTATGGCTACACCTTC. It codes for CSAGDRLPSYGYTF.

This clone was detected only a few times. The rearrangement links TRBV7-2 to TRBJ2-7; TRBD2 agrees at 11 bases. V was pared by 3 bases and J by 5 bases, with 6 bases of the junction left unmatched. Germline loops: CDR1 SGHTA, CDR2 FQGNSA. The length of the CDR3 is 15 residues. Here the CDR3 DNA reads TGTGCCAGCAGCTTGTATACTAGCGGGAGTAACGAGCAGTACTTC. It yields the protein CASSLYTSGSNEQYF.

This clone was observed a handful of times. The J gene is TRBJ2-3, the V gene TRBV10-3; 12 bases are a match to TRBD2. Unmatched junction bases numbered 7, after V lost 9 bases and J lost 3 bases. Germline CDR1 and CDR2: ENHRY and SYGVKD. The CDR3 extends over 15 amino acids. CDR3 in amino acids: CAIRLAGVGTDTQYF. The CDR3 bases are TGTGCCATTCGACTAGCGGGAGTGGGGACAGATACGCAGTATTTT.